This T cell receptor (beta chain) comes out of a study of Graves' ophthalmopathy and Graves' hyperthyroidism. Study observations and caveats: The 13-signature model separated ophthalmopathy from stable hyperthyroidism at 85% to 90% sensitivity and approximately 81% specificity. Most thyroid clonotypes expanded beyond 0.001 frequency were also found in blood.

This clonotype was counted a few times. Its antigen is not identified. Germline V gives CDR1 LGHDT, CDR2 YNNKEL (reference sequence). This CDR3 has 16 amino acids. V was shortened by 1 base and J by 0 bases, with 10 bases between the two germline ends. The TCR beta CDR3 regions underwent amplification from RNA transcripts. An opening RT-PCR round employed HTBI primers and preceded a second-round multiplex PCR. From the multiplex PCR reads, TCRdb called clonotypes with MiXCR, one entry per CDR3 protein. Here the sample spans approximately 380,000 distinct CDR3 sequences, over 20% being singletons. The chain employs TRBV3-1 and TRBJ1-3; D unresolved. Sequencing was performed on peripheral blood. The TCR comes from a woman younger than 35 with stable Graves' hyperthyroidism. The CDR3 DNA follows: TGTGCCAGCAGCCAAGGAACCCGGCCCTCTGGAAACACCATATATTTT. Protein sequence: CASSQGTRPSGNTIYF.